This TCR beta chain emerged from a study of cytomegalovirus exposure and HLA in healthy donors. On this clone: At the DNA level, this CDR3 is encoded by other sequences in the same sample as well.

At sampling all donors were nominally healthy, likely with unrecorded immune exposures. It was with 60 Vbeta and 13 Jbeta primers that the PCR ran. Clones were sequenced by immunoSEQ multiplex PCR, and TCRdb holds only the in-frame ones, with some missing. The top ten hold just under 3% of the sample, which has about 200,000 clones, approximately 80% seen once. The sequencing sample was made of PBMCs. The receptor was derived from a woman aged 25-40 years in good health and CMV-seronegative.

CDR3 sequence (DNA): TGTGCCAGCAGTTTAGCGGGGAGCTCCTACAATGAGCAGTTCTTC. Protein product: CASSLAGSSYNEQFF. This chain joins TRBV27 and TRBJ2-1, with D perhaps TRBD2 (6 bases). The V gene lost 2 bases and the J gene lost 0 bases, with 8 bases spanning the gap. Germline CDR1 MNHEY, CDR2 SMNVEV (reference sequence). The CDR3 totals 15 residues.